This passage covers 11 T cell receptor beta chains from one sample sequenced in a study of T cell responses to AZD1222 COVID-19 vaccine. Clones were sequenced by immunoSEQ multiplex PCR, and TCRdb holds only the in-frame ones, with some missing. The data show approximately 28,000 clones, with roughly 88% seen just once and about 14% held by the top ten. Material: peripheral blood, obtained 28 days after the second AZD1222 dose. These receptors all come from an adult who received the AZD1222 COVID-19 vaccine.

This clone was seen only once. The rearrangement links TRBV5-8 to TRBJ1-4, with D maybe TRBD1 (5 bases). The CDR3 covers 15 residues. The V end was cut by 4 bases, the J end by 2 bases, with 12 bases between. Germline V gene lookup returns CDR1 SGHTS and CDR2 YDEGEE. The CDR3 nucleotides read TGTGCCAGCAGCGCACGACAGAAGACTAATGAAAAACTGTTTTTT. Its protein is CASSARQKTNEKLFF.

This clone was counted a single time. This chain joins TRBV2 and TRBJ2-5; D is unclear. Germline V gene sequence: CDR1 SNHLY, CDR2 FYNNEI. The CDR3 is 13 residues long. Trimming shortened V by 4 bases and J by 4 bases, and 10 bases separated the two germline ends. The CDR3 DNA sequence: TGTGCCAGCAGTGCCATGGGAAGAGAGACCCAGTACTTC. It is translated as CASSAMGRETQYF.

This rearrangement joins TRBV7-2 to TRBJ1-2; D call uncertain. Looked up from germline, CDR1 is SGHTA and CDR2 is FQGNSA. V was cut by 2 bases and J by 8 bases, with 12 bases left in between. This CDR3 has 13 residues. CDR3 DNA: TGTGCCAGCAGCTTATGGGAGTCCGGCGGCTACACCTTC. Protein product: CASSLWESGGYTF.

The chain joins TRBV6-5 to TRBJ1-1; D call uncertain. Deletions cut 7 bases from V and 7 bases from J, with 16 bases between. The CDR3 totals 13 residues. Germline V gene lookup returns CDR1 MNHEY and CDR2 SVGAGI. Here the CDR3 DNA reads TGTGCCAGCACCGCTAATCCGCAGATTGAAGCTTTCTTT. It codes for CASTANPQIEAFF.

The J gene is TRBJ2-7, the V gene TRBV7-8; 7 nucleotides agree with TRBD2. Trimming at V came to 4 bases and at J to 7 bases, leaving 4 bases not matched to a gene. There are 12 residues in the CDR3. Germline V gene sequence: CDR1 SGHVS, CDR2 FQNEAQ. The DNA of the CDR3 is TGTGCCAGCAGCTCCCACGGGGGGGAGCAGTACTTC. Amino acids: CASSSHGGEQYF.

This clone appeared a single time. This chain connects TRBV11-3 to TRBJ2-1, with 11 bases matching TRBD1. Losses at the gene ends were 6 bases for V and 6 bases for J; bases not matched to a gene: 4. CDR1 is SGHNT, CDR2 YENEEA, per germline. This CDR3 is 14 amino acids long. CDR3 amino acids: CASSTGTGGNEQFF. The CDR3 nucleotides read TGTGCCAGCAGTACCGGGACAGGGGGCAATGAGCAGTTCTTC.

The chain joins TRBV6-5 to TRBJ2-7; the D is unclear. Germline lookup yields CDR1 MNHEY and CDR2 SVGAGI. V was pared by 6 bases and J by 2 bases, with 5 bases between. The CDR3 spans 11 residues. The CDR3 loop is CASRSTYEQYF. In DNA, the CDR3 is TGTGCCAGCAGGTCAACCTACGAGCAGTACTTC.

The genes are TRBV27 and TRBJ2-7, with D perhaps assigned TRBD1 or TRBD2 (6 bases each). V lost 6 bases to trimming and J lost 4 bases, with 13 bases between them. CDR1 is MNHEY and CDR2 is SMNVEV in the germline V gene (reference sequence). The CDR3 totals 13 residues. The CDR3 protein is CASRGGQRYEQYF. CDR3 coding DNA: TGTGCCAGCAGGGGGGGACAAAGATACGAGCAGTACTTC.

The genes are TRBV5-1 and TRBJ1-1, with D hard to call. Germline V gene data show CDR1 as SGHRS and CDR2 as YFSETQ. Trimming removed 1 base from V and 3 bases from J, with 16 bases in between. The CDR3 length is 16 residues. CDR3 residues: CASSLIGAWGYTEAFF. The CDR3 DNA sequence: TGCGCCAGCAGCTTGATCGGCGCTTGGGGTTACACTGAAGCTTTCTTT.

The chain employs TRBV27 and TRBJ1-6; maybe TRBD1 (6 bases). Germline V lookup: CDR1 MNHEY, CDR2 SMNVEV (reference sequence). Trimming left V 7 bases short and J 7 bases short, with 20 bases between. This CDR3 is built from 16 residues. The chain's CDR3 is CASNRGRQETNSPLHF. In nucleotides, the CDR3 is TGTGCCAGCAACCGAGGGCGACAGGAAACCAATTCACCCCTCCACTTT.

The rearrangement uses TRBV7-9 and TRBJ2-3; TRBD2 matches at 7 bases. The CDR3 runs 12 residues. V dropped 6 bases and J dropped 9; count of bases not matched to a gene: 6. Germline V lookup: CDR1 SEHNR, CDR2 FQNEAQ (reference sequence). The CDR3 bases are TGTGCCAGCAGTTCCGTGGGGGGGACGCAGTATTTT. This encodes CASSSVGGTQYF.